The rows below give T cell receptor beta chains drawn from one sample of a study of blood T cell repertoires in COVID-19. Here immunoSEQ multiplex PCR was the method, and the copy in TCRdb shows in-frame clones only, minus some. Of 350,000 or so clones in the sample, roughly 89% were seen once. Material: peripheral blood. The receptor source for this set is an older woman with COVID-19, enrolled during active disease. Each CDR3 is given with its conserved first and last residue. The D gene is left open where the match is weak. Not all rows give a size; the values are once, few, many and, for expanded clones, a class.

clone_size: -
d_call: -
v_call: TRBV18
j_call: TRBJ1-4
cdr3_aa: CASSGGPGANEKLFF
cdr3_nt: TGTGCCAGCTCTGGTGGCCCGGGAGCTAATGAAAAACTGTTTTTT

clone_size: -
d_call: TRBD1
v_call: TRBV5-5
j_call: TRBJ1-6
cdr3_aa: CASSLDTGDGSPLHF
cdr3_nt: TGTGCCAGCAGCTTGGATACAGGGGATGGTTCACCCCTCCACTTT

clone_size: -
d_call: TRBD2
v_call: TRBV6-5
j_call: TRBJ2-2
cdr3_aa: CASSAGEAGELFF
cdr3_nt: TGTGCCAGCAGCGCGGGGGAGGCCGGGGAGCTGTTTTTT

clone_size: -
d_call: -
v_call: TRBV18
j_call: TRBJ1-6
cdr3_aa: CASSPNRAGGNSPLHF
cdr3_nt: TGTGCCAGCTCACCCAACAGGGCCGGGGGGAATTCACCCCTCCACTTT

clone_size: once
d_call: -
v_call: TRBV12-3/TRBV12-4
j_call: TRBJ1-2
cdr3_aa: CASSLPESYGYTF
cdr3_nt: TGTGCCAGCAGTTTACCTGAGAGCTATGGCTACACCTTC

clone_size: few
d_call: -
v_call: TRBV5-6
j_call: TRBJ1-6
cdr3_aa: CASSLRAYNSPLHF
cdr3_nt: TGTGCCAGCAGCCTGCGGGCGTATAATTCACCCCTCCACTTT

clone_size: few
d_call: -
v_call: TRBV27
j_call: TRBJ1-3
cdr3_aa: CASSSLGKGAGNTIYF
cdr3_nt: TGTGCCAGCAGTTCCCTCGGGAAGGGGGCTGGAAACACCATATATTTT

clone_size: -
d_call: TRBD1
v_call: TRBV10-2
j_call: TRBJ1-6
cdr3_aa: CASLGQGYNSPLHF
cdr3_nt: TGCGCCAGCCTAGGACAGGGCTATAATTCACCCCTCCACTTT

clone_size: -
d_call: TRBD2
v_call: TRBV29-1
j_call: TRBJ2-5
cdr3_aa: CSAPTSGGETQYF
cdr3_nt: TGCAGCGCCCCGACTAGCGGGGGAGAGACCCAGTACTTC

clone_size: -
d_call: TRBD2
v_call: TRBV6-5
j_call: TRBJ2-1
cdr3_aa: CASTLLAGGPDEQFF
cdr3_nt: TGTGCCAGCACCCTTCTAGCGGGGGGGCCCGATGAGCAGTTCTTC

clone_size: -
d_call: TRBD1
v_call: TRBV19
j_call: TRBJ1-2
cdr3_aa: CASIRPGTGGYGYTF
cdr3_nt: TGTGCCAGTATCCGGCCCGGAACAGGGGGGTATGGCTACACCTTC

clone_size: -
d_call: -
v_call: TRBV20-1
j_call: TRBJ2-5
cdr3_aa: CSASRGQETQYF
cdr3_nt: TGCAGTGCTAGTCGAGGGCAAGAGACCCAGTACTTC

clone_size: -
d_call: TRBD1
v_call: TRBV10-3
j_call: TRBJ1-1
cdr3_aa: CAISATGAKEAFF
cdr3_nt: TGTGCCATCAGTGCGACAGGGGCGAAGGAAGCTTTCTTT

clone_size: -
d_call: -
v_call: TRBV6-6
j_call: TRBJ2-7
cdr3_aa: CASTQGWSYEQYF
cdr3_nt: TGTGCCAGCACACAGGGATGGTCCTACGAGCAGTACTTC

clone_size: -
d_call: -
v_call: TRBV5-6
j_call: TRBJ1-1
cdr3_aa: CASSPLLDSVNTEAFF
cdr3_nt: TGTGCCAGCAGCCCACTCCTGGACAGTGTGAACACTGAAGCTTTCTTT

clone_size: -
d_call: -
v_call: TRBV3-1/TRBV3-2
j_call: TRBJ2-7
cdr3_aa: CASSPRLGEQYF
cdr3_nt: TGTGCCAGCAGCCCGCGACTTGGCGAGCAGTACTTC

clone_size: -
d_call: -
v_call: TRBV6-5
j_call: TRBJ1-6
cdr3_aa: CASSSPGTPIVSPLHF
cdr3_nt: TGTGCCAGCAGTTCGCCCGGGACACCCATTGTTTCACCCCTCCACTTT

clone_size: -
d_call: -
v_call: TRBV20-1
j_call: TRBJ1-6
cdr3_aa: CSARRGALHF
cdr3_nt: TGCAGTGCACGGAGGGGAGCCCTCCACTTT